Listed below are T cell receptor delta chains from one sample, sequenced in a study of gamma-delta chains in newborns, infants, children. TCRdb made new clone calls on the reads using CATT. The sample records under 8,000 delta-chain clones, 0.5% to 0.85% being singletons. What was sequenced was blood. These receptors were obtained from a child who was a newborn, infant or young child, either healthy, febrile or measles-vaccinated (not recorded which). Each CDR3 is given with its conserved first and last residue. A D gene is named only where the DNA matches it firmly. Rows may omit the clone size; those that give it use once, few, many or a size class.

d_call	j_call	clone_size	v_call	cdr3_aa	cdr3_nt
NA	TRDJ3	large	TRDV2	CACDTGDPRSWDTRQMFF	TGTGCCTGTGACACTGGGGACCCGCGCTCCTGGGACACCCGACAGATGTTTTTC
TRDD3	TRDJ3	NA	TRDV2	CACDTLGDNSWDTRQMFF	TGTGCCTGTGACACCCTGGGGGATAACTCCTGGGACACCCGACAGATGTTTTTC
TRDD3	TRDJ3	medium-sized	TRDV2	CACDTVLGDIWDTRQMFF	TGTGCCTGTGACACCGTACTGGGGGATATTTGGGACACCCGACAGATGTTTTTC
TRDD3	TRDJ1	medium-sized	TRDV2	CACDTLGDTGTDKLIF	TGTGCCTGTGACACGCTGGGGGATACTGGAACCGATAAACTCATCTTT
TRDD3	TRDJ3	medium-sized	TRDV2	CACDVLGESSWDTRQMFF	TGTGCCTGTGACGTACTGGGGGAAAGCTCCTGGGACACCCGACAGATGTTTTTC
TRDD2	TRDJ1	medium-sized	TRDV1	CALGENLPTFWGNLYTDKLIF	TGTGCTCTTGGGGAGAACCTTCCTACGTTTTGGGGGAACTTGTACACCGATAAACTCATCTTT
TRDD3	TRDJ3	NA	TRDV2	CACDSVLGDTQALSSWDTRQMFF	TGTGCCTGTGACTCCGTACTGGGGGATACGCAGGCCTTAAGCTCCTGGGACACCCGACAGATGTTTTTC
TRDD3	TRDJ3	many	TRDV2	CACDSLYWGSPHSWDARQMFF	TGTGCCTGTGACTCCTTGTACTGGGGGAGCCCCCACTCCTGGGACGCCCGACAGATGTTTTTC
NA	TRDJ3	NA	TRDV2	CACDTVPSWDTRPMFF	TGTGCCTGTGACACCGTACCCTCCTGGGACACCCGACCGATGTTTTTC
NA	TRDJ2	NA	TRDV2	CACVRDNRLTAHLFF	TGTGCCTGTGTACGGGATAACCGCTTGACAGCACACCTCTTCTTT
TRDD3	TRDJ3	medium-sized	TRDV2	CACVPTGGYYSSWDTRQMFF	TGTGCCTGTGTCCCGACTGGGGGATACTATAGCTCCTGGGACACCCGACAGATGTTTTTC
NA	TRDJ3	medium-sized	TRDV2	CACDTWGSWDTRQMFF	TGTGCCTGTGACACCTGGGGCTCCTGGGACACCCGACAGATGTTTTTC
TRDD3	TRDJ1	medium-sized	TRDV2	CACDTLSTGGPYTDKLIF	TGTGCCTGTGACACCTTAAGTACTGGGGGTCCCTACACCGATAAACTCATCTTT
NA	TRDJ3	large	TRDV2	CACDTVRGSWDTRQMFF	TGTGCCTGTGACACCGTAAGGGGCTCCTGGGACACCCGACAGATGTTTTTC
TRDD3	TRDJ3	medium-sized	TRDV2	CACDTVLGDTGSWDTRQMFF	TGTGCCTGTGACACCGTACTGGGGGACACGGGTTCCTGGGACACCCGACAGATGTTTTTC
NA	TRDJ3	few	TRDV2	CACDAAGDPLISWDTRQMFF	TGTGCCTGTGACGCGGCGGGGGACCCCCTGATATCCTGGGACACCCGACAGATGTTTTTC
TRDD3	TRDJ3	few	TRDV2	CACDTLRDTSSWGTRQMFF	TGTGCCTGTGACACACTGAGGGATACGAGCTCCTGGGGCACCCGACAGATGTTTTTC
TRDD3	TRDJ3	medium-sized	TRDV2	CACDTPDYWGGSSWDTRQMFF	TGTGCCTGTGACACGCCGGATTACTGGGGGGGTAGCTCCTGGGACACCCGACAGATGTTTTTC
NA	TRDJ2	few	TRDV2	CACDILGAALTAQLFF	TGTGCCTGTGACATTTTGGGGGCAGCTTTGACAGCCCAACTCTTCTTT
TRDD3	TRDJ3	medium-sized	TRDV2	CACDTFTGGHRSWDTRQMFF	TGTGCCTGTGACACCTTTACTGGGGGGCACCGCTCCTGGGACACCCGACAGATGTTTTTC
NA	TRDJ1	few	TRDV1	CAPGDPLPKPYWGDSYTDKLIF	TGTGCTCCTGGGGATCCCCTTCCTAAACCGTACTGGGGCGACTCGTACACCGATAAACTCATCTTT
TRDD3	TRDJ1	NA	TRAV29/DV5	CAVSGSYWGIHLYTDQLIF	TGTGCCGTAAGCGGTTCGTACTGGGGTATACACTTGTACACCGATCAACTCATCTTT
TRDD3	TRDJ3	medium-sized	TRDV2	CACDTAGDTWDTRQMFF	TGTGCCTGTGACACCGCCGGGGATACATGGGACACCCGACAGATGTTTTTC
TRDD3	TRDJ3	medium-sized	TRDV2	CACDTGGFYSWDTRQMFF	TGTGCCTGTGACACTGGGGGATTTTACTCCTGGGACACCCGACAGATGTTTTTC